This entry describes one T cell receptor (beta chain). No antigen is known for it. The primer mix had 60 Vbeta and 13 Jbeta primers. As originally analysed: A follow-up analysis tallied around 80 million unique TCR beta chains, roughly 10 million shared. Only in-frame clones appear in the TCRdb table, and some are missing; sequencing was by immunoSEQ multiplex PCR. That table is the source of V, J and clone size, and D and trimming were worked out from the DNA. The sample contains 65,000 to 85,000 clones, approximately 84% of which appear only once. The data were obtained in a study of cytomegalovirus exposure and HLA in healthy donors. About the research overall: An early data release held tens of millions of unique TCRs from HLA-typed donors. Regarding the study as a whole: Reportedly, TCR beta sequences accurately predicted HLA-A and HLA-B alleles in most subjects.

The CDR3 is 16 residues long. Germline loops: CDR1 WSHSY, CDR2 SAAADI. After removal of 5 bases from V and 2 bases from J, the junction contained 8 bases not matched to a gene. J is TRBJ2-1 and V is TRBV10-2; 8 nucleotides agree with TRBD2. The source is a woman between 50 and 59 years old in good health and CMV-seronegative. Sequencing was carried out using PBMCs. CDR3 sequence reads: CASSPSGRETYNEQFF. Written as DNA, the CDR3 is TGCGCCAGCAGTCCCTCCGGGAGGGAAACCTACAATGAGCAGTTCTTC.